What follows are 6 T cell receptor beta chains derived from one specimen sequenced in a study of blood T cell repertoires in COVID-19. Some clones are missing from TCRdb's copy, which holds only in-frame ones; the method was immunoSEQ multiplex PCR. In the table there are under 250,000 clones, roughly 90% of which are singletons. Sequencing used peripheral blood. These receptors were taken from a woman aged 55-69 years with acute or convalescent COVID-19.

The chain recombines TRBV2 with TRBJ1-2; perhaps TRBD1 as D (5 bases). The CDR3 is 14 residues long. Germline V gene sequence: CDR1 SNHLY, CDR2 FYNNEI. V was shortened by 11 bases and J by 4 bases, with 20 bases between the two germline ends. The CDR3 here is CAWAGPGRPYGYTF. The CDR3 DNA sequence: TGTGCCTGGGCGGGGCCGGGGAGGCCCTATGGCTACACCTTC.

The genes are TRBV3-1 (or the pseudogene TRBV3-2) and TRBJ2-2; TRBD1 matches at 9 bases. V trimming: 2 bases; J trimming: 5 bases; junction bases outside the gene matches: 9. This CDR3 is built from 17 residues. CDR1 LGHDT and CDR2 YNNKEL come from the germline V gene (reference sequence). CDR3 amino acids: CASSQISGTGWTGELFF. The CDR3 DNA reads TGTGCCAGCAGCCAAATTTCCGGGACAGGGTGGACCGGGGAGCTGTTTTTT.

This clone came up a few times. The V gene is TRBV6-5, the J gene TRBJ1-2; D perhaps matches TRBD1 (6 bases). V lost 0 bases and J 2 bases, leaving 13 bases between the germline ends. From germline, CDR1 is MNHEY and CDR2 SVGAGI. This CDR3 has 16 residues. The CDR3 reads CASSYSGGRGNYGYTF. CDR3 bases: TGTGCCAGCAGTTACTCTGGGGGCCGGGGCAACTATGGCTACACCTTC.

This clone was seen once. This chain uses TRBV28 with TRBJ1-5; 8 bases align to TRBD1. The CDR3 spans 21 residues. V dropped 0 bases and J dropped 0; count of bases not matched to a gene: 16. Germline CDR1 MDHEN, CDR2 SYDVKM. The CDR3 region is CASSLWDRVLLVSLSNQPQHF. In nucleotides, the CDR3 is TGTGCCAGCAGTTTATGGGACAGGGTCCTGTTAGTCTCCCTTAGCAATCAGCCCCAGCATTTT.

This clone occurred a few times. The CDR3 sequence is CSVAGGQGEAFGYTF. CDR3 sequence (DNA): TGCAGCGTTGCCGGGGGACAGGGCGAAGCGTTTGGCTACACCTTC. The chain carries TRBV29-1 and TRBJ1-2, with 9 nucleotides matching TRBD1. Per germline, CDR1 SQVTM and CDR2 ANQGSEA. The ends lost 4 bases at V and 7 bases at J; junction bases unmatched: 13. The CDR3 consists of 15 residues.

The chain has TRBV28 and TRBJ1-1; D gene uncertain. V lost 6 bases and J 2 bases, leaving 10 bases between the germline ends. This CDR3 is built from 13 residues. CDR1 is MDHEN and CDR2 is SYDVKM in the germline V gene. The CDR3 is CASRTGLNTEAFF. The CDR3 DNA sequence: TGTGCCAGCAGAACCGGACTTAACACTGAAGCTTTCTTT.